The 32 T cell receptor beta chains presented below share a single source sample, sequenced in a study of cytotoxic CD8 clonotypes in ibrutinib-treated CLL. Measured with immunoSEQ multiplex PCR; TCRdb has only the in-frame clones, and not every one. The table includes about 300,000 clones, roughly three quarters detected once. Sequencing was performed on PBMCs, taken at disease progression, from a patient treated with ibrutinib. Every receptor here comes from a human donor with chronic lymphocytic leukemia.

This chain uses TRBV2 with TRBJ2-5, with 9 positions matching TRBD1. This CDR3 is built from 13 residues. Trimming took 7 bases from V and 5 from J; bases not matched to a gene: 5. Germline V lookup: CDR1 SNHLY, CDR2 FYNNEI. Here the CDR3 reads CASKGQGEETQYF. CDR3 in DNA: TGTGCCAGCAAGGGACAGGGTGAGGAGACCCAGTACTTC.

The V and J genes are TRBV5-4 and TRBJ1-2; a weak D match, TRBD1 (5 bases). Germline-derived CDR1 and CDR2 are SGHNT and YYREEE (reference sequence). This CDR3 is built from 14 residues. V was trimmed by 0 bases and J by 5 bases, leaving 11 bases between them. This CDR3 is CASSLAGGGYGYTF. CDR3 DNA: TGTGCCAGCAGCTTGGCTGGGGGAGGTTATGGCTACACCTTC.

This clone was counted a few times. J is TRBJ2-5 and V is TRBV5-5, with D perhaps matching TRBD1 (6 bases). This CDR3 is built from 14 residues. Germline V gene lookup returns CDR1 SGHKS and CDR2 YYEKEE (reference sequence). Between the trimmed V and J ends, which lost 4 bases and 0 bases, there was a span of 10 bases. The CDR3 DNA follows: TGTGCCAGCAGCGGCAGGGGCAACCAAGAGACCCAGTACTTC. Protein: CASSGRGNQETQYF.

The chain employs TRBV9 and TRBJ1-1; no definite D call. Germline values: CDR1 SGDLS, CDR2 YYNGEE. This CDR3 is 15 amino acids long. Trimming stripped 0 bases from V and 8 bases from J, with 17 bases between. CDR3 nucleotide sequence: TGTGCCAGCAGCGTAGGCCACACGGGTAGTAAGGAAGCTTTCTTT. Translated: CASSVGHTGSKEAFF.

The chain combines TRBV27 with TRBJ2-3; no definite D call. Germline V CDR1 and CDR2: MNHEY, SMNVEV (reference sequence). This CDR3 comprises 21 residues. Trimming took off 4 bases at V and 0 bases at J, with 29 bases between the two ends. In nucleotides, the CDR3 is TGTGCCAGCAGTTCTTTGTTTATGCGTTGGGCGGACCCAACTAGCACAGATACGCAGTATTTT. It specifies CASSSLFMRWADPTSTDTQYF.

CDR3 region: CASSPDIYNSPLHF. CDR3 DNA: TGTGCCAGCAGCCCCGACATCTATAATTCACCCCTCCACTTT. This chain joins TRBV7-9 and TRBJ1-6; D remains ambiguous. The CDR3 has 14 amino acids. Germline V CDR1 and CDR2: SEHNR, FQNEAQ (reference sequence). Trimming took off 5 bases at V and 3 bases at J, with 8 bases between the two ends. Full variable domain (rest looked up from reference TRBV7-9 and TRBJ1-6): DTGVSQNPRHKITKRGQNVTFRCDPISEHNRLYWYRQTLGQGPEFLTYFQNEAQLEKSRLLSDRFSAERPKGSFSTLEIQRTEQGDSAMYLCASSPDIYNSPLHFGNGTRLTVT.

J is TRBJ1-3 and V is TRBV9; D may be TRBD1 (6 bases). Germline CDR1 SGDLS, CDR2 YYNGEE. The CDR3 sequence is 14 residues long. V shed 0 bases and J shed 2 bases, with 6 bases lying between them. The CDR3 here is CASSVDRAGNTIYF. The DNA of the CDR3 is TGTGCCAGCAGCGTAGACAGGGCTGGAAACACCATATATTTT. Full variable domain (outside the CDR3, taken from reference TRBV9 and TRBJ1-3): DSGVTQTPKHLITATGQRVTLRCSPRSGDLSVYWYQQSLDQGLQFLIQYYNGEERAKGNILERFSAQQFPDLHSELNLSSLELGDSALYFCASSVDRAGNTIYFGEGSWLTVV.

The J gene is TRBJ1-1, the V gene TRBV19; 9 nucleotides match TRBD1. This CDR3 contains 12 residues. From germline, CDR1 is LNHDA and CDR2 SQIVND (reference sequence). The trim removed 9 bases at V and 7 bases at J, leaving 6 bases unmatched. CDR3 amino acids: CASSRQGGEAFF. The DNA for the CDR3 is TGTGCCAGCTCTCGACAGGGGGGTGAAGCTTTCTTT.

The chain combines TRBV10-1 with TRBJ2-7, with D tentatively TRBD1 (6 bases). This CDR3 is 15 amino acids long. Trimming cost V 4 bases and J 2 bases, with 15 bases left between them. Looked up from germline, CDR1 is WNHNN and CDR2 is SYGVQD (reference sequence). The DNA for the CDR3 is TGCGCCAGCAGTGGGGGGCTGGGTTCGACCTACGAGCAGTACTTC. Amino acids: CASSGGLGSTYEQYF.

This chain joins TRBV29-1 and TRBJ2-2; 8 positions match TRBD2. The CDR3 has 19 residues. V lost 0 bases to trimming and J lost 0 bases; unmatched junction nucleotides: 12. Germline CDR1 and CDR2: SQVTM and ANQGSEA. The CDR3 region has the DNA TGCAGCGTTGAAGATCGAAATTCGGGGGGGTACTCGAACACCGGGGAGCTGTTTTTT. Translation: CSVEDRNSGGYSNTGELFF.

The CDR3 bases are TGTGCCAGCAGCGTAGATGGGAGGGGCGCTACAGATACGCAGTATTTT. Translation: CASSVDGRGATDTQYF. The chain is built from TRBV9 and TRBJ2-3, with 7 bases matching TRBD2. V lost 0 bases to trimming and J lost 3 bases; unmatched junction nucleotides: 7. Looked up from germline, CDR1 is SGDLS and CDR2 is YYNGEE. This CDR3 has 16 residues.

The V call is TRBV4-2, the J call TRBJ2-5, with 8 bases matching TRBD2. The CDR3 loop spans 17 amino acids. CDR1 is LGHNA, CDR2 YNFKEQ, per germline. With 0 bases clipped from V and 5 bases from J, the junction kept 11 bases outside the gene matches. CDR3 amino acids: CASSQDSNGGVAETQYF. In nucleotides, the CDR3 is TGTGCCAGCAGCCAAGACTCCAACGGGGGGGTTGCGGAGACCCAGTACTTC.

CDR3 protein: CASSQGQGSTGELFF. The CDR3 region has the DNA TGCGCCAGCAGCCAAGGACAGGGGTCCACCGGGGAGCTGTTTTTT. The chain uses TRBV4-1 and TRBJ2-2; 8 nucleotides agree with TRBD1. The CDR3 covers 15 residues. The V gene end was trimmed by 1 base and the J gene end by 4 bases; junction bases not matched to a gene: 2. CDR1 is MGHRA and CDR2 is YSYEKL in the germline V gene.

In DNA, the CDR3 is TGCGCCAGCAGCCAAGATAAGCCAGTAAACGGGGAGCTGTTTTTT. The encoded protein is CASSQDKPVNGELFF. V and J are TRBV4-1 and TRBJ2-2; D ambiguous. This CDR3 has 15 amino acids. Trimming removed 0 bases from V and 7 bases from J, with 12 bases in between. Germline V gives CDR1 MGHRA, CDR2 YSYEKL.

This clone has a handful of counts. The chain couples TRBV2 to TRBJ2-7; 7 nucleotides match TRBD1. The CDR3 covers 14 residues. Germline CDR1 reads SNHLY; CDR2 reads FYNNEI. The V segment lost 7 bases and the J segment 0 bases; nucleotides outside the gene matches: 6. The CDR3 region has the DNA TGTGCCAGCACTAAGGACAGGAGCTCCTACGAGCAGTACTTC. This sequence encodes CASTKDRSSYEQYF. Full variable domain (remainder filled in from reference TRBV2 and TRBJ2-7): EPEVTQTPSHQVTQMGQEVILRCVPISNHLYFYWYRQILGQKVEFLVSFYNNEISEKSEIFDDQFSVERPDGSNFTLKIRSTKLEDSAMYFCASTKDRSSYEQYFGPGTRLTVT.

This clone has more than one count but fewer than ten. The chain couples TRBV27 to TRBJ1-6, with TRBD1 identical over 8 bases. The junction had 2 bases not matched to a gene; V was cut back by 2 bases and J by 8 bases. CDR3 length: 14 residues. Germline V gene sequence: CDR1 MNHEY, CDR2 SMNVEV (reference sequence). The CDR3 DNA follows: TGTGCCAGCAGTTTAGTGGGACAGGATTCACCCCTCCACTTT. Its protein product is CASSLVGQDSPLHF.

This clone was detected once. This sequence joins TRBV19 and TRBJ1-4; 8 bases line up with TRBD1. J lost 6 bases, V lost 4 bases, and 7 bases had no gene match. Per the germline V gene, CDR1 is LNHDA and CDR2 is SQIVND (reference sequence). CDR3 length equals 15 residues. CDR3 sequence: CASSTQGAGDEKLFF. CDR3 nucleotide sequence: TGTGCCAGTAGTACCCAGGGGGCTGGTGATGAAAAACTGTTTTTT.

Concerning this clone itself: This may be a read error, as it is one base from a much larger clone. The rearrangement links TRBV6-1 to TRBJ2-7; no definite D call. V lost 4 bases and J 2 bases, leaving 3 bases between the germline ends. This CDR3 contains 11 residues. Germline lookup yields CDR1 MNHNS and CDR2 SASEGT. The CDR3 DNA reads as TGTGCCAGCAGTGGCCCCTACGAGCAGTACTTC. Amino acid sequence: CASSGPYEQYF.

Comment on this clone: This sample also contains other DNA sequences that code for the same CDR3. The CDR3 region is CASSLYGYTF. The CDR3 region has the DNA TGTGCCAGCAGCCTCTATGGCTACACCTTC. The rearrangement joins TRBV6-1 to TRBJ1-2; D unclear. V lost 6 bases, J lost 4 bases, and 3 bases lay in between. CDR1 and CDR2 (germline): MNHNS, SASEGT. This CDR3 is built from 10 residues.

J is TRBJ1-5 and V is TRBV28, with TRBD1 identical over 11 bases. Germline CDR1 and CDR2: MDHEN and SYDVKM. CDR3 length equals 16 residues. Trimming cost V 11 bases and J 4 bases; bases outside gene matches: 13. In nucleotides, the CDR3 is TGTGCCGCCATCGGAGGGGGACAGGGGGTAAATCAGCCCCAGCATTTT. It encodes CAAIGGGQGVNQPQHF.

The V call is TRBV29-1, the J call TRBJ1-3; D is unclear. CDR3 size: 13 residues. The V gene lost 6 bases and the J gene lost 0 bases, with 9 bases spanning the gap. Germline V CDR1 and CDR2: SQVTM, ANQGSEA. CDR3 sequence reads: CSVELSSGNTIYF. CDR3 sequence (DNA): TGCAGCGTGGAGTTGAGCTCTGGAAACACCATATATTTT.

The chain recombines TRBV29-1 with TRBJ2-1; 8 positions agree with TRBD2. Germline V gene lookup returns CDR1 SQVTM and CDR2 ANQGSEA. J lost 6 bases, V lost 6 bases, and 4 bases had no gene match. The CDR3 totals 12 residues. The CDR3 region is CSVRTSSNEQFF. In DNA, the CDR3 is TGCAGCGTGAGGACTAGCAGCAATGAGCAGTTCTTC.

Here the CDR3 reads CASSPRGGNTIYF. CDR3 bases: TGTGCCAGCAGCCCACGGGGGGGAAACACCATATATTTT. The rearrangement links TRBV28 to TRBJ1-3, with D tentatively TRBD1 (5 bases). The CDR3 has 13 residues. CDR1 is MDHEN, CDR2 SYDVKM, per germline. The germline V and J ends were trimmed by 6 bases and 4 bases, with 10 bases remaining between them.

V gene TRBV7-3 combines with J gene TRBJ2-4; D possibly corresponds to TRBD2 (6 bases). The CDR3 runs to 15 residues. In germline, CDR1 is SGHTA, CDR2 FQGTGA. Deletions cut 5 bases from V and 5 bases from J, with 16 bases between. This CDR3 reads CASSPRGRTQNIQYF. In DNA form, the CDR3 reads TGTGCCAGCAGCCCCCGAGGGAGGACCCAAAACATTCAGTACTTC.

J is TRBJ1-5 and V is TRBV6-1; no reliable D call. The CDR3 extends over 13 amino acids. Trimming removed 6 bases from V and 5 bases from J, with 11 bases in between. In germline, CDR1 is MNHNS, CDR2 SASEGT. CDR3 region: CASRLWEYQPQHF. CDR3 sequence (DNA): TGTGCCAGCAGATTATGGGAGTATCAGCCCCAGCATTTT.

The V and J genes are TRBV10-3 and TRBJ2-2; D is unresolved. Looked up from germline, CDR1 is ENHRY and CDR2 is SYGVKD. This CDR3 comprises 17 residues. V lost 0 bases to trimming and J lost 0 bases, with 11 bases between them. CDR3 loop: CAISESPGSSNTGELFF. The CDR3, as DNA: TGTGCCATCAGTGAGTCGCCGGGCTCATCGAACACCGGGGAGCTGTTTTTT.

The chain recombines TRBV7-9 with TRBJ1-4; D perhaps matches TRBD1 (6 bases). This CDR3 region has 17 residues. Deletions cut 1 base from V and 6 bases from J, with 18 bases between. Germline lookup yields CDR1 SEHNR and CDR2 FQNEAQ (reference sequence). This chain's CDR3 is CASSLVGSRGGDEKLFF. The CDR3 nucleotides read TGTGCCAGCAGCTTAGTGGGTTCCAGGGGCGGAGATGAAAAACTGTTTTTT. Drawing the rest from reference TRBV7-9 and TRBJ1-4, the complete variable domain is DTGVSQNPRHKITKRGQNVTFRCDPISEHNRLYWYRQTLGQGPEFLTYFQNEAQLEKSRLLSDRFSAERPKGSFSTLEIQRTEQGDSAMYLCASSLVGSRGGDEKLFFGSGTQLSVL.

The CDR3 bases are TGTGCCAGCAGCTTAAATCAAGGGTGGCAGGGGAACTATGGCTACACCTTC. Residues: CASSLNQGWQGNYGYTF. This chain links TRBV7-9 with TRBJ1-2; tentative D call: TRBD1 (6 bases). Germline V gene sequence: CDR1 SEHNR, CDR2 FQNEAQ (reference sequence). The CDR3 loop spans 17 amino acids. V lost 2 bases and J 2 bases, leaving 18 bases between the germline ends.

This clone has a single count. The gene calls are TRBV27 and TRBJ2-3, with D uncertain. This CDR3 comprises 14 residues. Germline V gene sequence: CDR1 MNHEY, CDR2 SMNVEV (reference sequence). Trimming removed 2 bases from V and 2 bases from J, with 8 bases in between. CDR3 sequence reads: CASSLVTSTDTQYF. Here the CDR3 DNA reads TGTGCCAGCAGTTTAGTAACCTCCACAGATACGCAGTATTTT.

The CDR3 reads CASSEMGTGELFF. The DNA of the CDR3 is TGTGCCAGCAGCGAGATGGGCACCGGGGAGCTGTTTTTT. The V gene is TRBV9, the J gene TRBJ2-2; D remains ambiguous. V was pared by 3 bases and J by 4 bases, with 7 bases between. The V gene's germline CDR1 is SGDLS and CDR2 YYNGEE. CDR3 length equals 13 residues.

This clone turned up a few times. The CDR3 DNA reads TGTGCCAGCAGCTTAGTTAGGGGCAATCAGCCCCAGCATTTT. Its translation is CASSLVRGNQPQHF. The chain employs TRBV7-8 and TRBJ1-5; D is unclear. Germline V lookup: CDR1 SGHVS, CDR2 FQNEAQ. The CDR3 loop spans 14 amino acids. V lost 1 base to trimming and J lost 2 bases, with 6 bases between them.

The CDR3 DNA reads TGCACCAAGCACGGTGAGACCCAGTACTTC. It yields the protein CTKHGETQYF. J is TRBJ2-5 and V is TRBV1; the table gives TRBD2 as D, unverified against the DNA. TRBV1 is annotated as a pseudogene. The CDR3 totals 10 residues.